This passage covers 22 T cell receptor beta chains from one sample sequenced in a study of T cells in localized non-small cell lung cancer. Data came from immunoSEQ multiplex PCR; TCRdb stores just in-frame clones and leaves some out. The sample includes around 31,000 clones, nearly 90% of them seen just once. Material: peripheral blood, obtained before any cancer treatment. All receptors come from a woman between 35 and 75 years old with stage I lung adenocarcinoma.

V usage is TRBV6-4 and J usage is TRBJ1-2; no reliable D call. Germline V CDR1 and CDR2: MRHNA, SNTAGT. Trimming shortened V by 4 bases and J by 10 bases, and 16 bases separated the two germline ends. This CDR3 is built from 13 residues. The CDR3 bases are TGTGCCAGCAGTGGGCCGGATCCCTTTAACTACACCTTC. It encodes CASSGPDPFNYTF.

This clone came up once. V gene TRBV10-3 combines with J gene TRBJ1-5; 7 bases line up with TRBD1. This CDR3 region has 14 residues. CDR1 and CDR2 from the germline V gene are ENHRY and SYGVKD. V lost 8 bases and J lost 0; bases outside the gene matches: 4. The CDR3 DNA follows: TGTGCCATCGCGACAGGGAATAGCAATCAGCCCCAGCATTTT. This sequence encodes CAIATGNSNQPQHF.

The CDR3 protein is CASSSSGVTDTQYF. The CDR3 nucleotides read TGCGCCAGCAGCTCTTCAGGGGTCACAGATACGCAGTATTTT. The chain uses TRBV5-1 and TRBJ2-3, with D possibly being TRBD1 (6 bases). Per the germline V gene, CDR1 is SGHRS and CDR2 is YFSETQ. V was cut by 3 bases and J by 2 bases, with 10 bases left in between. There are 14 residues in the CDR3.

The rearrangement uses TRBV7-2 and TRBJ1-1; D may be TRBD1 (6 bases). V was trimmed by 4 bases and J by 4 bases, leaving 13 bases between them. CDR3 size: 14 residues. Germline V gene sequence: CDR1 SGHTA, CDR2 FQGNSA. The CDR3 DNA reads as TGTGCCAGCAGCTATCCCGCAGGGGTCACTGAAGCTTTCTTT. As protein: CASSYPAGVTEAFF.

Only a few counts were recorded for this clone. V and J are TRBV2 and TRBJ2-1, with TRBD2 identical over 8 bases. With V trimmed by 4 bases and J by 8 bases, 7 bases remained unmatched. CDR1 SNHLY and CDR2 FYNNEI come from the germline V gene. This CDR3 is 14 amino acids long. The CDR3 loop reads CASSGTSSRDEQFF. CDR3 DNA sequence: TGTGCCAGCAGTGGGACTAGCAGTAGGGATGAGCAGTTCTTC.

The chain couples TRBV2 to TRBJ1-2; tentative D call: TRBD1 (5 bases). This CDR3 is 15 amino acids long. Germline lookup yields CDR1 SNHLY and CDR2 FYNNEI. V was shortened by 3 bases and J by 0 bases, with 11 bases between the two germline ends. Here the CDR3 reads CASSDVSTANYGYTF. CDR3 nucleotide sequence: TGTGCCAGCAGTGACGTCTCGACAGCTAACTATGGCTACACCTTC. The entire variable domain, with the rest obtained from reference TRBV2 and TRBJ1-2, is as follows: EPEVTQTPSHQVTQMGQEVILRCVPISNHLYFYWYRQILGQKVEFLVSFYNNEISEKSEIFDDQFSVERPDGSNFTLKIRSTKLEDSAMYFCASSDVSTANYGYTFGSGTRLTVV.

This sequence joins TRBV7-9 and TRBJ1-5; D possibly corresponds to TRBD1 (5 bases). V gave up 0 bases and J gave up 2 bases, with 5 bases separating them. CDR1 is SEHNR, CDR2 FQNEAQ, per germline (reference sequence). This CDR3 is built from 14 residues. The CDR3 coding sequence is TGTGCCAGCAGCTTAGCAGGGGGCAATCAGCCCCAGCATTTT. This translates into CASSLAGGNQPQHF.

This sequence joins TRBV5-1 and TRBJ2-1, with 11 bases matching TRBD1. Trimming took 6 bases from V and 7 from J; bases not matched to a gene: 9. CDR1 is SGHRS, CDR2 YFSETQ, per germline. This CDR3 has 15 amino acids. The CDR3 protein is CASTHGTGGINEQFF. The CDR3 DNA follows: TGCGCCAGCACCCACGGGACAGGGGGAATAAATGAGCAGTTCTTC. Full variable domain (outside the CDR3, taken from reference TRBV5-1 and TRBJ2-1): KAGVTQTPRYLIKTRGQQVTLSCSPISGHRSVSWYQQTPGQGLQFLFEYFSETQRNKGNFPGRFSGRQFSNSRSEMNVSTLELGDSALYLCASTHGTGGINEQFFGPGTRLTVL.

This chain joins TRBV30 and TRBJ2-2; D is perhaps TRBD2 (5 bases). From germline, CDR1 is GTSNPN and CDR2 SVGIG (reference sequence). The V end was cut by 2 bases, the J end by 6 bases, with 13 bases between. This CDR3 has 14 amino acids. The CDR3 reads CAWSSGFGAGELFF. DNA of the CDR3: TGTGCCTGGAGTTCGGGGTTTGGGGCCGGGGAGCTGTTTTTT.

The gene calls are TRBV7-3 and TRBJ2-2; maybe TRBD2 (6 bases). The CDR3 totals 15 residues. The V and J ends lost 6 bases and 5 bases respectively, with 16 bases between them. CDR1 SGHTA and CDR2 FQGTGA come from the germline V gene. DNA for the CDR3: TGTGCCAGCAGGTCGGGACTCCGGGGAACCGGGGAGCTGTTTTTT. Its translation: CASRSGLRGTGELFF.

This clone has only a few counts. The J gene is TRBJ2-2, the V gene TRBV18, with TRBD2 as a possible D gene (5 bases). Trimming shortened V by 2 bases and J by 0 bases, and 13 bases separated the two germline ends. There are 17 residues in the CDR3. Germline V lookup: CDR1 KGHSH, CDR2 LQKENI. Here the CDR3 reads CASSPVRGPSNTGELFF. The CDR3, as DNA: TGTGCCAGCTCACCAGTAAGAGGGCCTTCGAACACCGGGGAGCTGTTTTTT.

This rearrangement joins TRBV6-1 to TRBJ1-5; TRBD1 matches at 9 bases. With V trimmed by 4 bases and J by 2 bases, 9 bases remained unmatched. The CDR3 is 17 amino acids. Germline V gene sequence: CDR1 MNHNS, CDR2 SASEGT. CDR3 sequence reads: CASSGHRGRRGNQPQHF. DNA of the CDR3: TGTGCCAGCAGTGGCCACAGGGGGCGCCGGGGCAATCAGCCCCAGCATTTT.

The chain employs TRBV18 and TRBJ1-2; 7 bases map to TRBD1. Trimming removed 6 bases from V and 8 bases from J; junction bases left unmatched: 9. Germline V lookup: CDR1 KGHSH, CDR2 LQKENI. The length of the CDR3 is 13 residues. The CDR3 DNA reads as TGTGCCAGCTCGTCGACAGGGAATGGAGGCTACACCTTC. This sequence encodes CASSSTGNGGYTF.

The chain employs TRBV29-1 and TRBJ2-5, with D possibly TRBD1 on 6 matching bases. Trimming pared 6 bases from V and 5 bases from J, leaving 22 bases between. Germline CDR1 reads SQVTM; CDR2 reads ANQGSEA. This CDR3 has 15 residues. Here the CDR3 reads CSVALGGGLGETQYF. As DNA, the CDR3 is TGCAGCGTCGCCTTAGGGGGTGGGCTTGGGGAGACCCAGTACTTC.

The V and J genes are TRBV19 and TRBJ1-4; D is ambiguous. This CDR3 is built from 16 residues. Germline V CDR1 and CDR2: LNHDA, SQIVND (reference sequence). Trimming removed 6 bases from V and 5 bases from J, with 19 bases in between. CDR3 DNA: TGTGCCAGTAGCTTCCGGTCCGATCTGGGGAATGAAAAACTGTTTTTT. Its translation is CASSFRSDLGNEKLFF.

The CDR3 loop reads CASSAGGGYTF. DNA for the CDR3: TGTGCCAGCAGCGCCGGGGGCGGCTACACCTTC. This rearrangement joins TRBV9 to TRBJ1-2; tentative D call: TRBD1 (6 bases). The CDR3 loop spans 11 amino acids. The germline CDR1 and CDR2 sequences are SGDLS and YYNGEE. Trimming removed 3 bases from V and 8 bases from J, with 8 bases in between.

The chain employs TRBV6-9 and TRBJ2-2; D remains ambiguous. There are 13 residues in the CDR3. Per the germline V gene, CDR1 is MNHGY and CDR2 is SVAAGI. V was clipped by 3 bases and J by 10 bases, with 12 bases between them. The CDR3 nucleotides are TGTGCCAGCAGTTACTCGGAGCACGAGGAGCTGTTTTTT. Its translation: CASSYSEHEELFF.

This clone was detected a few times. The DNA of the CDR3 is TGCGCCAGCAGCCAAGACAGTCAGGGCAATCAGCCCCAGCATTTT. As protein: CASSQDSQGNQPQHF. V is TRBV4-1 and J is TRBJ1-5; D remains ambiguous. The germline CDR1 and CDR2 sequences are MGHRA and YSYEKL. With 0 bases removed from V and 2 bases from J, the gap between germline ends came to 8 bases. CDR3 length equals 15 residues.

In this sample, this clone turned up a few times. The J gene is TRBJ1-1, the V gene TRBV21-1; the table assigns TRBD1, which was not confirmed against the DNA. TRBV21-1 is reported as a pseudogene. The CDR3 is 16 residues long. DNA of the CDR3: TGTGCCAGCAGCAAAAATCCTAGGGGCTGGAACACTGAAGCTTTCTTT. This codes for CASSKNPRGWNTEAFF.

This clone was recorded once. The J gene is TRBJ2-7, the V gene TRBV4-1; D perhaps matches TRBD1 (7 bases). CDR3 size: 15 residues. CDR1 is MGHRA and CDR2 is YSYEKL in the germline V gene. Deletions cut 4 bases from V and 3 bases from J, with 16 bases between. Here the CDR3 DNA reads TGCGCCAGCAGCCTGAGGGGGGACAGAAGCTACGAGCAGTACTTC. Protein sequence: CASSLRGDRSYEQYF.

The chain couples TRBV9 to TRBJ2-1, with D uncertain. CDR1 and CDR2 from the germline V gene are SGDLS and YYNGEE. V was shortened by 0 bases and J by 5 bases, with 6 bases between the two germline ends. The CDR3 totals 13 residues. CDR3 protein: CASSVGLNNEQFF. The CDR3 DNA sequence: TGTGCCAGCAGCGTAGGGCTAAACAATGAGCAGTTCTTC.

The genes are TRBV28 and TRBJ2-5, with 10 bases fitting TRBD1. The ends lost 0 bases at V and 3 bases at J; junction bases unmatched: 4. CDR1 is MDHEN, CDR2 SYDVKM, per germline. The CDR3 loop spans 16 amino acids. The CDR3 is CASSLWPGQGKETQYF. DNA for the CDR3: TGTGCCAGCAGTTTATGGCCGGGACAGGGGAAAGAGACCCAGTACTTC.